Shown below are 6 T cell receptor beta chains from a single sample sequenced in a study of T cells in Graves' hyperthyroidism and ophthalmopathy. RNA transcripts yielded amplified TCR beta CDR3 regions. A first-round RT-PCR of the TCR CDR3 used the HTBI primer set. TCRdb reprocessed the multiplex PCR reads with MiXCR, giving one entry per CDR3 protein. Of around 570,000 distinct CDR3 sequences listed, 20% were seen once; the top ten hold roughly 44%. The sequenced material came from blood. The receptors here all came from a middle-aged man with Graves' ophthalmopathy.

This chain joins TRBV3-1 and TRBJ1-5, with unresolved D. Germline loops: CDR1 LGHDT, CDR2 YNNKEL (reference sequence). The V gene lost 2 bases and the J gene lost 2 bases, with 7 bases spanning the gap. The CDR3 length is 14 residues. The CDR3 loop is CASSQQVGNQPQHF. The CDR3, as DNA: TGTGCCAGCAGCCAACAGGTAGGCAATCAGCCCCAGCATTTT.

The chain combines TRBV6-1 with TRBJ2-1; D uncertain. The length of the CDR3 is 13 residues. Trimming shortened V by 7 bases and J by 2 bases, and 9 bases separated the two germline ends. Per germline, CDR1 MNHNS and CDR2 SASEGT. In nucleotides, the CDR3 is TGTGCCAGCACGGGTCCGGCCTACAATGAGCAGTTCTTC. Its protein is CASTGPAYNEQFF.

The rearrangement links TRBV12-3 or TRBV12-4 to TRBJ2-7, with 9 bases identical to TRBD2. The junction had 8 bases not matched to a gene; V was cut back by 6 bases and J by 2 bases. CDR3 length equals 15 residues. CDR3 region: CASSLKGTSPYEQYF. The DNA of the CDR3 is TGTGCCAGCAGCCTAAAGGGGACTAGCCCCTACGAGCAGTACTTC.

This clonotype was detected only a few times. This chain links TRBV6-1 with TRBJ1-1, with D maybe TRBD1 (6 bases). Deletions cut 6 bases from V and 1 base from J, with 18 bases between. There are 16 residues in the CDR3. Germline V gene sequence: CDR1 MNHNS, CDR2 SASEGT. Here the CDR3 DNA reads TGTGCCAGCAGAACTGACACCCAGGGGTGGAACACTGAAGCTTTCTTT. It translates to CASRTDTQGWNTEAFF.

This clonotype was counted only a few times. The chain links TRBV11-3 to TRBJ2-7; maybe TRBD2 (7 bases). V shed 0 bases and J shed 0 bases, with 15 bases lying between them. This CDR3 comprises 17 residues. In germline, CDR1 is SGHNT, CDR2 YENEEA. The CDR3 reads CASSLEGRGRNSYEQYF. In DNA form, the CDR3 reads TGTGCCAGCAGCTTAGAGGGGCGGGGGCGGAACTCCTACGAGCAGTACTTC.

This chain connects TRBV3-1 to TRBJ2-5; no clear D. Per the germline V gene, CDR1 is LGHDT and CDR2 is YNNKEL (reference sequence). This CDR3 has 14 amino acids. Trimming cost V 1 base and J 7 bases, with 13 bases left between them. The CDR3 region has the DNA TGTGCCAGCAGCCAAGGGGGATTCGTTGGGACCCAGTACTTC. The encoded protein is CASSQGGFVGTQYF.